The clone carrying this T cell receptor beta chain has ten or more counts. Time point in this sample: longitudinal time-point 3. Germline V gives CDR1 SGHRS, CDR2 YFSETQ. V dropped 5 bases and J dropped 0 bases, with 14 bases sitting between them. This CDR3 is 16 amino acids long. This sample was taken from a study of neurological immune-mediated disorders. Via MiXCR, TCRdb re-called the 5' RACE reads, giving one row per CDR3 protein. The profile shows under 100,000 distinct CDR3 sequences, roughly 4.5% of them singletons. The chain combines TRBV5-1 with TRBJ2-2; D is unresolved. This clonotype was sampled from a woman in her sixties with multiple sclerosis. Sequenced sample: PBMCs. In DNA form, the CDR3 reads TGCGCCAGCAGAGCGTATTCACCTGCGAACACCGGGGAGCTGTTTTTT. Translation gives CASRAYSPANTGELFF.